The TCR beta chain under discussion was sequenced for a study of CD8+CD57+ T cells in acquired aplastic anemia. Overall study: DNA recovered from sorted CD4+ and CD8+ cells had a mean of approximately 3.4 ug. Healthy donor CD4+ samples were sequenced to a depth that averaged around 9.8 million reads.

Profiles of TCR beta VDJ and CDR3 were generated from a genomic DNA template. TCRdb redid the calling of the reads with MiXCR, one entry per CDR3 protein. The repertoire consists of 150,000 to 200,000 distinct CDR3 sequences, with about 64% occurring once and the leading ten covering 35% to 50%. Input material: sorted CD4+, CD8+, or CD8+CD57+ T cells (not recorded which) from PBMCs. The TCR originated in a human donor in good health.

The CDR3 region is CASTLDGRLSSGNTIYF. The CDR3 region has the DNA TGTGCCAGTACCCTGGACGGGCGGCTGAGCTCTGGAAACACCATATATTTT. The chain is built from TRBV19 and TRBJ1-3; no clear D. Per germline, CDR1 LNHDA and CDR2 SQIVND (reference sequence). This CDR3 contains 17 residues. Trimming pared 7 bases from V and 0 bases from J, leaving 19 bases between. Based on the CDR3 plus reference TRBV19 and TRBJ1-3, the full variable domain is DGGITQSPKYLFRKEGQNVTLSCEQNLNHDAMYWYRQDPGQGLRLIYYSQIVNDFQKGDIAEGYSVSREKKESFPLTVTSAQKNPTAFYLCASTLDGRLSSGNTIYFGEGSWLTVV.